The rows below give T cell receptor beta chains drawn from one sample of a study of control samples from healthy donors and cancer patients. Libraries were prepared by immunoSEQ multiplex PCR; TCRdb keeps only in-frame clonotypes and omits some of them. The data hold 65,000 to 85,000 clones, with around nine tenths observed a single time. The sample comprised PBMCs. All receptors come from a woman in her forties or fifties with colorectal cancer. Both conserved end residues are part of each CDR3. The order of the fields is V gene, D gene, J gene, clone size, CDR3 protein, CDR3 DNA. D genes are given only for firm matches. Size is omitted from some rows. Given values are once, few, many or a class for expanded clones.

>TRBV2|TRBD1|TRBJ1-4|-
CASMRDSWEKLFF
TGTGCCAGCATGCGGGACAGTTGGGAAAAACTGTTTTTT
>TRBV30|TRBD1|TRBJ1-5|-
CACTRWDRGVYSNQPQHF
TGTGCCTGTACCCGCTGGGACAGGGGGGTTTATAGCAATCAGCCCCAGCATTTT
>TRBV5-8|TRBD1|TRBJ1-5|-
CASSLPDRANQPQHF
TGTGCCAGCAGCTTGCCGGACAGGGCGAATCAGCCCCAGCATTTT
>TRBV25-1|-|TRBJ1-2|-
CASSEEARNYGYTF
TGTGCCAGCAGTGAAGAGGCACGTAACTATGGCTACACCTTC
>TRBV6-6|-|TRBJ2-4|once
CASTEAGRDIQYF
TGTGCCAGCACCGAGGCAGGGAGAGACATTCAGTACTTC
>TRBV6-2/TRBV6-3|-|TRBJ2-2|few
CASSYRTATNTGELFF
TGTGCCAGCAGTTACAGGACAGCGACGAACACCGGGGAGCTGTTTTTT
>TRBV6-2/TRBV6-3|-|TRBJ1-1|-
CASSYRIRTEAFF
TGTGCCAGCAGTTATCGAATCCGCACTGAAGCTTTCTTT
>TRBV2|-|TRBJ1-3|-
CASSEGWAIYF
TGTGCCAGCTCTGAGGGATGGGCCATATATTTT
>TRBV7-2|-|TRBJ1-6|-
CASSLGLGLRNSPLHF
TGTGCCAGCAGCTTAGGACTAGGCTTACGGAATTCACCCCTCCACTTT
>TRBV11-1|-|TRBJ1-1|-
CASSLGQIGGTEAFF
TGTGCCAGCAGCTTGGGGCAGATCGGGGGCACTGAAGCTTTCTTT
>TRBV5-6|-|TRBJ2-3|once
CASSFSVGGSDRPADTQYF
TGTGCCAGCAGCTTCAGCGTTGGAGGGTCCGACCGACCCGCAGATACGCAGTATTTT
>TRBV9|-|TRBJ2-2|once
CASSVPRTDTGELFF
TGTGCCAGCAGCGTACCCCGGACAGACACCGGGGAGCTGTTTTTT
>TRBV7-9|-|TRBJ1-3|-
CASSLVGRSGNTIYF
TGTGCCAGCAGCTTAGTAGGCCGCTCTGGAAACACCATATATTTT
>TRBV6-6|TRBD1|TRBJ1-2|-
CASRGQGVSGYTF
TGTGCCAGCCGGGGACAGGGGGTTTCTGGCTACACCTTC
>TRBV3-1/TRBV3-2|-|TRBJ1-5|-
CASSPSGNQPQHF
TGTGCCAGCAGCCCGAGTGGCAATCAGCCCCAGCATTTT
>TRBV3-1/TRBV3-2|-|TRBJ1-1|-
CASSQIIGHSEAFF
TGTGCCAGCAGCCAGATTATCGGGCACAGTGAAGCTTTCTTT
>TRBV9|-|TRBJ2-3|-
CASSDPQTGISDTQYF
TGTGCCAGCAGCGACCCCCAGACGGGGATATCGGATACGCAGTATTTT
>TRBV19|-|TRBJ2-1|-
CASTSAGAAGEQFF
TGTGCCAGTACCTCCGCGGGGGCAGCGGGTGAGCAGTTCTTC
>TRBV18|-|TRBJ1-1|-
CASRPGTRSEAFF
TGTGCCAGCCGCCCCGGGACAAGATCTGAAGCTTTCTTT
>TRBV5-1|TRBD1|TRBJ1-2|-
CASSLATTGTGTYGYTF
TGCGCCAGCAGCTTGGCCACCACCGGGACAGGGACCTATGGCTACACCTTC
>TRBV5-5|-|TRBJ2-2|-
CASSLDSERGTGELFF
TGTGCCAGCAGCTTGGATTCGGAACGGGGCACCGGGGAGCTGTTTTTT
>TRBV6-6|TRBD1|TRBJ2-1|-
CASSFPGGPFNEQFF
TGTGCCAGCAGTTTCCCAGGGGGCCCCTTCAATGAGCAGTTCTTC
>TRBV24-1|TRBD2|TRBJ2-3|-
CATSGRSGGEDTQYF
TGTGCCACCAGTGGAAGGAGCGGGGGGGAAGATACGCAGTATTTT
>TRBV6-5|-|TRBJ2-1|-
CASSYFQGGEQFF
TGTGCCAGCAGTTACTTCCAGGGAGGTGAGCAGTTCTTC
>TRBV27|-|TRBJ2-6|-
CASRAGGIPNLTF
TGTGCCAGCAGGGCGGGCGGGATCCCTAATCTGACTTTC
>TRBV28|TRBD1|TRBJ1-2|-
CASSSRDRGLGGYTF
TGTGCCAGCAGTTCCCGGGACAGAGGGCTAGGTGGCTACACCTTC
>TRBV18|-|TRBJ1-1|-
CASRLGQNTEAFF
TGTGCCAGCCGACTAGGGCAGAACACTGAAGCTTTCTTT
>TRBV3-1/TRBV3-2|-|TRBJ1-5|-
CASSPSLGRGQPQHF
TGTGCCAGCAGCCCGTCATTAGGCAGAGGTCAGCCCCAGCATTTT
>TRBV2|-|TRBJ1-3|-
CASSDGSGNTIYF
TGTGCCAGCAGTGACGGCTCTGGAAACACCATATATTTT
>TRBV10-3|-|TRBJ2-1|-
CAISEGTAAREQFF
TGTGCCATCAGTGAAGGGACGGCCGCACGTGAGCAGTTCTTC
>TRBV4-1|-|TRBJ2-3|-
CASSPSQGTDTQYF
TGCGCCAGCAGCCCATCGCAGGGAACGGATACGCAGTATTTT
>TRBV7-2|-|TRBJ2-1|-
CASSYDTGSYNEQFF
TGTGCCAGCAGCTATGACACAGGCTCCTACAATGAGCAGTTCTTC
>TRBV4-3|TRBD2|TRBJ2-1|-
CASSQRGLAGGLPNNEQFF
TGCGCCAGCAGCCAAAGGGGACTAGCGGGGGGTCTCCCCAACAATGAGCAGTTCTTC
>TRBV7-2|-|TRBJ1-3|-
CASSTVPRGGGNTIYF
TGTGCCAGCAGCACCGTCCCGAGGGGGGGTGGAAACACCATATATTTT
>TRBV7-9|TRBD2|TRBJ2-3|-
CAGVTSGGAIDTQYF
TGTGCCGGAGTGACTAGCGGGGGGGCCATAGATACGCAGTATTTT
>TRBV5-1|-|TRBJ2-1|-
CASSLTPAAGYNEQFF
TGCGCCAGCAGCTTGACCCCGGCGGCAGGGTACAATGAGCAGTTCTTC
>TRBV6-5|-|TRBJ1-5|-
CASRVTNHSNQPQHF
TGTGCCAGCAGGGTGACAAATCATAGCAATCAGCCCCAGCATTTT
>TRBV6-2/TRBV6-3|-|TRBJ1-6|once
CASSYSRGSPLHF
TGTGCCAGCAGTTACTCTAGGGGTTCACCCCTCCACTTT
>TRBV3-1/TRBV3-2|-|TRBJ2-5|-
CASSQPPGETQYF
TGTGCCAGCAGCCAACCCCCCGGGGAGACCCAGTACTTC
>TRBV12-3/TRBV12-4|TRBD1|TRBJ1-4|-
CASSRQGGEKLFF
TGTGCCAGCAGTAGACAGGGGGGAGAAAAACTGTTTTTT
>TRBV3-1/TRBV3-2|TRBD2|TRBJ2-1|-
CASSLEETSVHNEQFF
TGTGCCAGCAGCCTCGAAGAGACTAGCGTCCACAATGAGCAGTTCTTC
>TRBV12-5|TRBD1|TRBJ1-2|-
CASGLGRTGLDGYTF
TGTGCTAGTGGTTTGGGTCGGACAGGGTTGGATGGCTACACCTTC
>TRBV19|-|TRBJ1-5|-
CASGQRYSNQPQHF
TGTGCCAGCGGACAGCGATATAGCAATCAGCCCCAGCATTTT
>TRBV25-1|-|TRBJ2-1|-
CASSEFSEQFF
TGTGCCAGCAGTGAATTTAGTGAGCAGTTCTTC